Following are 14 T cell receptor beta chains from one sample sequenced in a study of blood T cell repertoires in COVID-19. The repertoire was sequenced with immunoSEQ multiplex PCR; TCRdb's copy has only in-frame clones and lacks some. Among 40,000 to 60,000 clones listed, 85% to 95% were seen once. The sequenced sample consisted of peripheral blood. These receptors came from a man aged 55 to 69 with COVID-19, enrolled during active disease.

This chain connects TRBV6-4 to TRBJ1-6, with a weak D call TRBD1 (5 bases). V gave up 2 bases and J gave up 9 bases, with 23 bases separating them. The CDR3 spans 18 residues. Germline values: CDR1 MRHNA, CDR2 SNTAGT. In nucleotides, the CDR3 is TGTGCCAGCAGTGACAGCCACTCGCGTGTGGGTAGGGGTTCACCCCTCCACTTT. This gives the protein CASSDSHSRVGRGSPLHF.

Only a few counts were recorded for this clone. The chain carries TRBV7-9 and TRBJ2-1; D might be TRBD1 (5 bases). The CDR3 runs 19 residues. CDR1 SEHNR and CDR2 FQNEAQ come from the germline V gene (reference sequence). Trimming took off 2 bases at V and 6 bases at J, with 26 bases between the two ends. The CDR3 bases are TGTGCCAGCAGCTTATTACCTAGGCAATCCTCTGTCCAGGGCAATGAGCAGTTCTTC. Protein sequence: CASSLLPRQSSVQGNEQFF.

The genes are TRBV21-1 and TRBJ2-1; the table calls TRBD1, which could not be checked here. TRBV21-1 is reported as a pseudogene. The CDR3 sequence is 15 residues long. The CDR3 reads CASSKTGQFYSEQFF. As DNA, the CDR3 is TGTGCCAGCAGCAAAACGGGACAGTTTTACAGTGAGCAGTTCTTC.

This chain links TRBV3-1 (or the pseudogene TRBV3-2) with TRBJ1-6; D perhaps matches TRBD1 (6 bases). CDR3 length: 15 amino acids. V dropped 3 bases and J dropped 7 bases, with 13 bases sitting between them. Germline V CDR1 and CDR2: LGHDT, YNNKEL (reference sequence). CDR3 DNA sequence: TGTGCCAGCAGCCAGGACAGAGGGATGAATTCACCCCTCCACTTT. This gives the protein CASSQDRGMNSPLHF.

The chain combines TRBV18 with TRBJ1-4, with 9 nucleotides matching TRBD1. There are 15 residues in the CDR3. J gave up 4 bases and V 3 bases, and 3 bases lay outside the gene matches. Germline CDR1 reads KGHSH; CDR2 reads LQKENI. CDR3 protein: CASSPGTGRNEKLFF. The CDR3 bases are TGTGCCAGCTCACCGGGGACAGGGCGTAATGAAAAACTGTTTTTT.

This clone was recorded once. This chain joins TRBV6-1 and TRBJ1-5, with TRBD1 matching 7 bases. CDR1 and CDR2 from the germline V gene are MNHNS and SASEGT. This CDR3 spans 14 amino acids. J gave up 9 bases and V 3 bases, and 8 bases lay outside the gene matches. CDR3 DNA sequence: TGTGCCAGCAGTGATCGACAGGGCTCGGCGCCCCAGCATTTT. Its protein is CASSDRQGSAPQHF.

This clone was detected only a few times. The V and J genes are TRBV5-1 and TRBJ2-2; the D gene is possibly TRBD1 (5 bases). From germline, CDR1 is SGHRS and CDR2 YFSETQ. This CDR3 has 15 residues. Deletions cut 0 bases from V and 0 bases from J, with 6 bases between. CDR3 in amino acids: CASSLGQTNTGELFF. In nucleotides, the CDR3 is TGCGCCAGCAGCTTGGGACAGACGAACACCGGGGAGCTGTTTTTT.

The chain uses TRBV18 and TRBJ2-7, with a tentative D call TRBD1 (7 bases). Trimming shortened V by 5 bases and J by 1 base, and 15 bases separated the two germline ends. This CDR3 comprises 15 residues. The V gene's germline CDR1 is KGHSH and CDR2 LQKENI. The CDR3 here is CASSYDRAGSYEQYF. For the CDR3, the DNA is TGTGCCAGCTCATACGACAGGGCGGGATCCTACGAGCAGTACTTC.

The genes are TRBV27 and TRBJ1-1; perhaps TRBD1 as D (6 bases). The CDR3 has 14 residues. V was cut by 6 bases and J by 5 bases, with 16 bases left in between. Germline V gene sequence: CDR1 MNHEY, CDR2 SMNVEV (reference sequence). CDR3 DNA: TGTGCCAGCAGCCCTATCTACAGGGTAACTGAAGCTTTCTTT. Translation gives CASSPIYRVTEAFF.

The rearrangement links TRBV2 to TRBJ1-1; TRBD1 matches at 9 bases. CDR1 and CDR2 (germline): SNHLY, FYNNEI. The CDR3 has 15 residues. Germline trimming cut 6 bases from V and 4 bases from J; bases unmatched to any gene: 9. Here the CDR3 DNA reads TGTGCCAGCAGGAGGACAGGGGCTTTGAGCACTGAAGCTTTCTTT. Protein product: CASRRTGALSTEAFF.

The chain carries TRBV7-9 and TRBJ1-1; D is possibly TRBD1 (5 bases). The CDR3 is 14 residues long. Germline V gene sequence: CDR1 SEHNR, CDR2 FQNEAQ (reference sequence). V lost 3 bases, J lost 1 base, and 9 bases lay in between. This CDR3 is CASSLGPGNTEAFF. The CDR3 bases are TGTGCCAGCAGCTTGGGGCCAGGGAACACTGAAGCTTTCTTT.

V and J are TRBV29-1 and TRBJ2-3; perhaps TRBD1 as D (6 bases). Germline CDR1 SQVTM, CDR2 ANQGSEA. The CDR3 has 11 amino acids. The CDR3 is CSVTGPDTQYF. In DNA, the CDR3 is TGCAGTGTCACAGGGCCAGATACGCAGTATTTT.

The V and J genes are TRBV5-1 and TRBJ1-6; TRBD1 is a possible D gene (6 bases). The CDR3 totals 15 residues. Germline V gene sequence: CDR1 SGHRS, CDR2 YFSETQ. Trimming pared 4 bases from V and 7 bases from J, leaving 15 bases between. In nucleotides, the CDR3 is TGCGCCAGCAGCCTAAGGACAGCGACCAATTCACCCCTCCACTTT. This gives the protein CASSLRTATNSPLHF.

The gene calls are TRBV28 and TRBJ1-2; the D gene is possibly TRBD1 (6 bases). The CDR3 is 14 residues long. Germline-derived CDR1 and CDR2 are MDHEN and SYDVKM. V shed 5 bases and J shed 5 bases, with 15 bases lying between them. The CDR3: CASSPTDRPYGYTF. The CDR3 nucleotides read TGTGCCAGCAGTCCTACCGACAGGCCGTATGGCTACACCTTC.